This T cell receptor beta chain was found in a study of human T cells and chemical hapten exposure. The time point here: pre-sensitization, week 0. Treatment defined: therapeutic diphenylcyclopropenone sensitization with weekly scalp DPC. One entry per CDR3 protein, called by TCRdb with MiXCR from the RACE reads. Of about 180,000 distinct CDR3 sequences listed, roughly 30% were seen once; the top ten hold 2.9%. Broader study findings: The study found that DPC sensitization did not change TCRs above 1 in 1000 frequency.

Only a few counts were recorded for this clonotype. The antigen is not known. This specimen was whole blood, taken in connection with sensitization to the hapten diphenylcyclopropenone (DPC). The source is a woman aged 30 to 39 with alopecia areata. Some clones in this sample may be carry-over from other donors' samples.

The CDR3 loop is CSAMGEKYNEQFF. CDR3 sequence (DNA): TGCAGTGCTATGGGGGAGAAGTACAATGAGCAGTTCTTC. V and J are TRBV20-1 and TRBJ2-1; perhaps D is TRBD1 or TRBD2 (5 bases each). This CDR3 is built from 13 residues. The ends were cut back, 4 bases at V and 4 bases at J, with 11 bases in the middle. The V gene's germline CDR1 is DFQATT and CDR2 SNEGSKA (reference sequence).